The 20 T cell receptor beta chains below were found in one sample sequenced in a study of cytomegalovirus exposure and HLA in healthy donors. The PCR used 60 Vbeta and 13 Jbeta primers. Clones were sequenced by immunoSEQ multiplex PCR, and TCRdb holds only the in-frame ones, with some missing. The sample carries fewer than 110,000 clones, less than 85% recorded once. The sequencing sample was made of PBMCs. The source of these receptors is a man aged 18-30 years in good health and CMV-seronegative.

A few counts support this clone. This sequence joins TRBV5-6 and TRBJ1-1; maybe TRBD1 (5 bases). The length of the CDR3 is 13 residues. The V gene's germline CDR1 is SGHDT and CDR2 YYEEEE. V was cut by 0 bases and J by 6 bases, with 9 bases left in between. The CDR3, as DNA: TGTGCCAGCAGCTTGGTGGGGGGTGCTGAAGCTTTCTTT. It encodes CASSLVGGAEAFF.

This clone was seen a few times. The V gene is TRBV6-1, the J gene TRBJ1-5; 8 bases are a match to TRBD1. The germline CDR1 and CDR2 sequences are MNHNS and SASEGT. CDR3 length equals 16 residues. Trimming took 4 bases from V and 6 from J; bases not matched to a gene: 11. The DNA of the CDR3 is TGTGCCAGCAGTGTACAGGGGGAAGGGATTAGTCAGCCCCAGCATTTT. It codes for CASSVQGEGISQPQHF.

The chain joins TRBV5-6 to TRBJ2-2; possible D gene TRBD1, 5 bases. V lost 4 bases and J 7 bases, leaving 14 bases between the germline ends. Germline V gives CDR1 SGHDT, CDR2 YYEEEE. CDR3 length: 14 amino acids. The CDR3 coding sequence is TGTGCCAGCAGCCCCGCAACAGGTGGCGGGGAGCTGTTTTTT. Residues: CASSPATGGGELFF.

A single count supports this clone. The CDR3 nucleotides read TGTGCCAGCAGTTATGGACAGGGGGAGACCCAGTACTTC. It is translated as CASSYGQGETQYF. The chain combines TRBV6-6 with TRBJ2-5, with 9 bases that match TRBD1. The ends lost 3 bases at V and 5 bases at J; junction bases unmatched: 1. This CDR3 region has 13 residues. The germline CDR1 and CDR2 sequences are MNHNY and SVGAGI (reference sequence).

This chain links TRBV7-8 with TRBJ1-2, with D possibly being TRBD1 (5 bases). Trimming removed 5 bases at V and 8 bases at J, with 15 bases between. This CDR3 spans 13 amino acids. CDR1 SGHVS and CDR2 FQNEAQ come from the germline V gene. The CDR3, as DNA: TGTGCCAGCAGCCCGGGACGGACTATGGGCTACACCTTC. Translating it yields CASSPGRTMGYTF.

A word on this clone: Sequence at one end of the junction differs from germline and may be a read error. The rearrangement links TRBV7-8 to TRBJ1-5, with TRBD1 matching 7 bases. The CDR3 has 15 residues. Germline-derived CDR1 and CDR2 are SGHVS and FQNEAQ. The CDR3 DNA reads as TGTGCCAGCAGTTTAGACAGGGAGCTTAATCAGCCCCAGCATTTT. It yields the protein CASSLDRELNQPQHF.

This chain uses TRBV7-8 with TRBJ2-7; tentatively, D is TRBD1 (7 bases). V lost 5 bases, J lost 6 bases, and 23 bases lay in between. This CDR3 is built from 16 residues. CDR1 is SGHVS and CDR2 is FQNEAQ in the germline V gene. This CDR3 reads CASSSYGGTASSEQYF. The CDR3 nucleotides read TGTGCCAGCAGCAGTTACGGCGGGACAGCATCGTCCGAGCAGTACTTC.

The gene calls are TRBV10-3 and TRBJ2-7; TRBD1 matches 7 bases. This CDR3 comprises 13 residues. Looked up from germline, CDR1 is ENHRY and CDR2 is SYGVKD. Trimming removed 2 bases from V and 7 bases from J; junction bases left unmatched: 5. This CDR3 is CAISEDRVHEQYF. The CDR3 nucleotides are TGTGCCATCAGTGAGGACAGGGTTCATGAGCAGTACTTC.

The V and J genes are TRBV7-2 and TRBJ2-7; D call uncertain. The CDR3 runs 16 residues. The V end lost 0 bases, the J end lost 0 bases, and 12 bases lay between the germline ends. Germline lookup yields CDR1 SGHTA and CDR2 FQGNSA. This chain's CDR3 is CASSLALQVSSYEQYF. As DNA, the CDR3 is TGTGCCAGCAGCTTAGCTCTGCAGGTGAGCTCCTACGAGCAGTACTTC. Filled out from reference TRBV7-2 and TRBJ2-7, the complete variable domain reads GAGVSQSPSNKVTEKGKDVELRCDPISGHTALYWYRQSLGQGLEFLIYFQGNSAPDKSGLPSDRFSAERTGGSVSTLTIQRTQQEDSAVYLCASSLALQVSSYEQYFGPGTRLTVT.

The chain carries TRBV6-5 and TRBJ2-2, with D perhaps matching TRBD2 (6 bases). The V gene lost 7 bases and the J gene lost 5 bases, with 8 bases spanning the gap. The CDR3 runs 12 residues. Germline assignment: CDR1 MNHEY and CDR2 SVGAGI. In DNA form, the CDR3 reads TGTGCCAGCACCCGGGGGACCGGGGAGCTGTTTTTT. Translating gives CASTRGTGELFF.

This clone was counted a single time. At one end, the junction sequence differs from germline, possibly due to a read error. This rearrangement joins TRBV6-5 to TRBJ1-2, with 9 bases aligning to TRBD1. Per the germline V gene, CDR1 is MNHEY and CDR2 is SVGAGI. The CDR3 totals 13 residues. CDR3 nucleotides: TGTGCCAGCAGACGACAGGGGGATACTGGCTACCCCTTC. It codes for CASRRQGDTGYPF.

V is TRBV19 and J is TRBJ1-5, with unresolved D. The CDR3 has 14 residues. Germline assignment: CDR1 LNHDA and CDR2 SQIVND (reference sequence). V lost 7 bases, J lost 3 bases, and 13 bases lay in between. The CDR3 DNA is TGTGCCAGTACCAGTTCCGGGAACAATCAGCCCCAGCATTTT. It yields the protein CASTSSGNNQPQHF.

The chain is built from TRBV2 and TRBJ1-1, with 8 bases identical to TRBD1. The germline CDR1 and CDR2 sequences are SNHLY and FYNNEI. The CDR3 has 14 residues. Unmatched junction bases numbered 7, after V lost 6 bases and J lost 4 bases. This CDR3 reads CASRGQGMGTEAFF. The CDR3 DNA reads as TGTGCCAGCAGAGGACAGGGTATGGGCACTGAAGCTTTCTTT.

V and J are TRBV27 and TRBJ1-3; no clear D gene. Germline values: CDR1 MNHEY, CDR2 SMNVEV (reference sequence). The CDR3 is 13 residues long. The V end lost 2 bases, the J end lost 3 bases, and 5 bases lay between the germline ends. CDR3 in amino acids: CASSLGGGNTIYF. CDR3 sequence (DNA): TGTGCCAGCAGTTTAGGAGGTGGAAACACCATATATTTT.

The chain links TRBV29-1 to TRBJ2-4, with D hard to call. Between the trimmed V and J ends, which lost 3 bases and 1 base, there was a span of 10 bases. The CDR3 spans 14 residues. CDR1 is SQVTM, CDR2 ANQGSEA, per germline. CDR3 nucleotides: TGCAGCGTTGACCCAGGTGGGGCCAAAAACATTCAGTACTTC. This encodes CSVDPGGAKNIQYF.

The CDR3 here is CASNPTRGGYEQYF. Written as DNA, the CDR3 is TGTGCCAGCAACCCAACGAGGGGGGGCTACGAGCAGTACTTC. This chain uses TRBV2 with TRBJ2-7, with D possibly matching TRBD2 (7 bases). The CDR3 extends over 14 amino acids. Germline CDR1 SNHLY, CDR2 FYNNEI. Trimming pared 7 bases from V and 3 bases from J, leaving 16 bases between.

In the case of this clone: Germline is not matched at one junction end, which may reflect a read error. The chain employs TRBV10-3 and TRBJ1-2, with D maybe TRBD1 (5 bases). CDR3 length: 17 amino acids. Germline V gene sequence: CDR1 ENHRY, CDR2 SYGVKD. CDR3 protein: CAISESIEGAWGYGYPF. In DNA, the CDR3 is TGTGCCATCAGTGAGTCGATCGAAGGGGCCTGGGGCTATGGCTACCCCTTC.

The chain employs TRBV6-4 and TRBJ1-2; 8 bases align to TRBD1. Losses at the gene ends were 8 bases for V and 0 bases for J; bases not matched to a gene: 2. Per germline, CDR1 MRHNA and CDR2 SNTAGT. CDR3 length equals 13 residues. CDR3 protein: CASGDRPNYGYTF. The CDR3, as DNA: TGTGCCAGCGGGGACAGGCCTAACTATGGCTACACCTTC.

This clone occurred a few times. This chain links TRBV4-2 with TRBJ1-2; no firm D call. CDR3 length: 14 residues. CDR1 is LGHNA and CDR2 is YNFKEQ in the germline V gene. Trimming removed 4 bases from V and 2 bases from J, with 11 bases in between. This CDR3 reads CASSPLGGNYGYTF. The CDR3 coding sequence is TGTGCCAGCAGCCCCCTAGGCGGGAACTATGGCTACACCTTC.

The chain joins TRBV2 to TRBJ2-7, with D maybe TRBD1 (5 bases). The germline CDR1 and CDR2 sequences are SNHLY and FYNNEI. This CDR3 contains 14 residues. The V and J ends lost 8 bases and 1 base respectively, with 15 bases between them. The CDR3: CASQGAGFSYEQYF. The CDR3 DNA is TGTGCCAGCCAAGGGGCCGGGTTTTCCTACGAGCAGTACTTC.